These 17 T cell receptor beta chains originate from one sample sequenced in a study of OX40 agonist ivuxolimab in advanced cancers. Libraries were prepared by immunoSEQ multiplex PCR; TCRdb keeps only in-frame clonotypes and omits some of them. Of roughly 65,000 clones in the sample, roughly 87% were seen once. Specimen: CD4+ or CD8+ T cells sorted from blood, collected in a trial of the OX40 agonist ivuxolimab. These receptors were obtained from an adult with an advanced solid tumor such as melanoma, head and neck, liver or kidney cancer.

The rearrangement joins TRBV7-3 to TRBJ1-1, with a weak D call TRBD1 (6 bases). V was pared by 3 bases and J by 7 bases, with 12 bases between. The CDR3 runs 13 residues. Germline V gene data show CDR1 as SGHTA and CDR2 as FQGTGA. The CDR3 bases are TGTGCCAGCAGCTTCGTCAGGGGCGATGAAGCTTTCTTT. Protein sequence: CASSFVRGDEAFF.

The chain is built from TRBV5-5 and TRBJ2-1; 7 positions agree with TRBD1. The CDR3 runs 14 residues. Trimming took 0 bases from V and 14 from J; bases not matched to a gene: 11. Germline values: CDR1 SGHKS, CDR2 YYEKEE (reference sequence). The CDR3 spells CASSLAYLQGTEFF. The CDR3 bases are TGTGCCAGCAGCTTGGCTTACTTACAGGGGACGGAGTTCTTC.

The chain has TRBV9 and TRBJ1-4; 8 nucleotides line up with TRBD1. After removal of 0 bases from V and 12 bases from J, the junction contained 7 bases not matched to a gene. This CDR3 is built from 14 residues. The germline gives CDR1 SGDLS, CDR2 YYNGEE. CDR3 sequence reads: CASSVGGQGAELFF. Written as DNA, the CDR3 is TGTGCCAGCAGCGTAGGTGGGCAGGGGGCCGAACTGTTTTTT.

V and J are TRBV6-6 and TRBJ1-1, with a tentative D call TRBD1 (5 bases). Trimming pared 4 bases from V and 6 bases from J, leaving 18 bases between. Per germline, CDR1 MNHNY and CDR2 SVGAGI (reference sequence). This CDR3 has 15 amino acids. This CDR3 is CASSWAGTPRAEAFF. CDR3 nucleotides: TGTGCCAGCAGTTGGGCCGGGACTCCAAGGGCTGAAGCTTTCTTT.

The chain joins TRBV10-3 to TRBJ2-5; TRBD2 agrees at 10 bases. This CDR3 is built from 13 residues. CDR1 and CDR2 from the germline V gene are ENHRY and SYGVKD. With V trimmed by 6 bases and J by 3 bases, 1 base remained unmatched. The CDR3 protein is CAISGLAEETQYF. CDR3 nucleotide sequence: TGTGCCATCAGCGGACTAGCGGAAGAGACCCAGTACTTC.

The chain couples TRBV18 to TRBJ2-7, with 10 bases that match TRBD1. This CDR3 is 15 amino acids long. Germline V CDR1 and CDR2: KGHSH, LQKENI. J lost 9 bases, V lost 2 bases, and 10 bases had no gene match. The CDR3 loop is CASSPTGTGEGWQYF. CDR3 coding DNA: TGTGCCAGCTCACCAACCGGGACAGGGGAAGGTTGGCAGTACTTC.

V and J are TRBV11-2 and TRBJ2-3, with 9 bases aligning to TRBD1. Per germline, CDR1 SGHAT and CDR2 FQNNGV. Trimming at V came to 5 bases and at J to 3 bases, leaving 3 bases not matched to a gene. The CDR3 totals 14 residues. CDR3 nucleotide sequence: TGTGCCAGCAGCCGAGGACAGGGGACAGATACGCAGTATTTT. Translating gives CASSRGQGTDTQYF.

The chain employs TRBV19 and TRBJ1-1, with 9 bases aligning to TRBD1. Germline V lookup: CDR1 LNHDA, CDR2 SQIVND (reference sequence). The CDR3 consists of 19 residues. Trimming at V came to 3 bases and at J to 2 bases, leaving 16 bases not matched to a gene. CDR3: CASSISPWAGTGINTEAFF. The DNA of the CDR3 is TGTGCCAGTAGTATCTCCCCATGGGCCGGGACAGGGATCAACACTGAAGCTTTCTTT.

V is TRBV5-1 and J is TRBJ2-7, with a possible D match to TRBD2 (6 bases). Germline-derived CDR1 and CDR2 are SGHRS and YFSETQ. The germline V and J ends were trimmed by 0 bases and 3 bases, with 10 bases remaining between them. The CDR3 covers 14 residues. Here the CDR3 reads CASSLGGTGYEQYF. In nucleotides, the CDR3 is TGCGCCAGCAGCTTGGGAGGGACTGGCTACGAGCAGTACTTC.

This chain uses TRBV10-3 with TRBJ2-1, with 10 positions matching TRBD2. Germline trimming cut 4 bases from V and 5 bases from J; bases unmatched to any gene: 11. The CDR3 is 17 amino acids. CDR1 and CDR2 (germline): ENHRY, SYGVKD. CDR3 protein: CAISVVVAGGGNNEQFF. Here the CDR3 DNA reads TGTGCCATCAGTGTCGTAGTAGCGGGGGGCGGAAACAATGAGCAGTTCTTC.

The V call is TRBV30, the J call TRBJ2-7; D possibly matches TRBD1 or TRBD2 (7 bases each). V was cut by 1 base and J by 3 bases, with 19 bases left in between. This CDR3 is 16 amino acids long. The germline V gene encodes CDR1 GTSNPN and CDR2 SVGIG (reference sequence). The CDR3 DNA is TGTGCCTGGAGTGAGGCCCCCGACAGGGACTACTACGAGCAGTACTTC. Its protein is CAWSEAPDRDYYEQYF.

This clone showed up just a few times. CDR3 sequence reads: CASRAGGLLIIYEQYF. The CDR3, as DNA: TGTGCCAGCAGGGCCGGGGGACTCTTGATCATCTACGAGCAGTACTTC. The chain is built from TRBV2 and TRBJ2-7, with a possible D match to TRBD2 (6 bases). Trimming stripped 6 bases from V and 3 bases from J, with 21 bases between. CDR3 length: 16 residues. CDR1 and CDR2 (germline): SNHLY, FYNNEI.

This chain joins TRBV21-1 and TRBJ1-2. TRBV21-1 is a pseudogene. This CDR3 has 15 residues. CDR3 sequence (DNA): TGTGCCAGCAGCAAAGAAGCAGCTCCAAACTATGGCTACACCTTC. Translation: CASSKEAAPNYGYTF.

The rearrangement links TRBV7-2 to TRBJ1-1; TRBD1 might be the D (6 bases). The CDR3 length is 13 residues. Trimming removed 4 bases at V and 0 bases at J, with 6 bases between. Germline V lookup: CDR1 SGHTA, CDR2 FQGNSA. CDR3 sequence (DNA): TGTGCCAGCAGCTACAGGGTGAACACTGAAGCTTTCTTT. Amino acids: CASSYRVNTEAFF.

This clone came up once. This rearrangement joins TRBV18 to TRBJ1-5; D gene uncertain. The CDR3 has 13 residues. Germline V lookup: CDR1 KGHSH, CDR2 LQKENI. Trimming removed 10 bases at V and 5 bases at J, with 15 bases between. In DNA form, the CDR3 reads TGTGCCACCTCGGGGTCGGAGGATCAGCCCCAGCATTTT. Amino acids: CATSGSEDQPQHF.

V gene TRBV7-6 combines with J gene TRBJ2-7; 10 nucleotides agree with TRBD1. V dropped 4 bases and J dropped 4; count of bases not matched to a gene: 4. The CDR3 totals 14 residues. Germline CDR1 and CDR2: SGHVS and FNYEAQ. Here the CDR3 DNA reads TGTGCCAGCAGCTCGGGACAGGGGAAGTACGAGCAGTACTTC. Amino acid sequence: CASSSGQGKYEQYF.

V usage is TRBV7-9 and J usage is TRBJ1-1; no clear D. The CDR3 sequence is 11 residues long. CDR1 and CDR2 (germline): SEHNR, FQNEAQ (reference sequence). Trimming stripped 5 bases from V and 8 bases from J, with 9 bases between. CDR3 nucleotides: TGTGCCAGCAGCGCCCTCGGGGAAGCTTTCTTT. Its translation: CASSALGEAFF.